One sample yielded the 8 T cell receptor beta chains listed below, sequenced in a study of monozygotic twins with inflammatory bowel disease. Following a re-call of the 5' RACE reads, TCRdb has one entry per CDR3 protein and lacks DNA. The ten top clones account for roughly 3%, within a sample of around 150,000 distinct CDR3 sequences. Sample: blood. Receptors originate from a human donor with ulcerative colitis or Crohn's disease, or a healthy co-twin of an affected twin (not recorded which).

The chain combines TRBV15 with TRBJ2-1. Germline lookup yields CDR1 LNHNV and CDR2 YYDKDF (reference sequence). The CDR3 covers 14 residues. CDR3: CATGRIGMSVEQFF.

V and J are TRBV6-5 and TRBJ1-1; without DNA, the TCRdb call of TRBD1 cannot be checked. Germline V gene lookup returns CDR1 MNHEY and CDR2 SVGAGI. This CDR3 spans 16 amino acids. This chain's CDR3 is CASSYEDRGLNTEAFF.

This sequence joins TRBV5-1 and TRBJ2-3; TCRdb gives TRBD2 as the D gene, but with no DNA this cannot be confirmed. This CDR3 region has 15 residues. Per germline, CDR1 SGHRS and CDR2 YFSETQ. CDR3 in amino acids: CASTELRDFTDTQYF.

The gene calls are TRBV9 and TRBJ2-1; TCRdb returns TRBD1, unconfirmable since there is no DNA. The germline V gene encodes CDR1 SGDLS and CDR2 YYNGEE. The CDR3 covers 16 residues. CDR3 loop: CASSVPGVGSYNEQFF.

The chain couples TRBV27 to TRBJ2-1. The length of the CDR3 is 13 residues. Germline V CDR1 and CDR2: MNHEY, SMNVEV (reference sequence). CDR3 amino acids: CASSNPLANEQFF.

The V call is TRBV3-1, the J call TRBJ1-1; TCRdb indicates TRBD1, and absent DNA this call remains unverified. This CDR3 is 13 amino acids long. CDR1 and CDR2 (germline): LGHDT, YNNKEL (reference sequence). The CDR3 sequence: CASSRDRATEAFF.

The J gene is TRBJ2-5, the V gene TRBV7-2; lacking DNA, the TRBD2 call made by TCRdb goes unchecked. This CDR3 contains 14 residues. Germline V CDR1 and CDR2: SGHTA, FQGNSA. The CDR3 sequence is CASSLARLAALQYF.

V and J are TRBV5-1 and TRBJ2-7; the D call from TCRdb, TRBD2, cannot be confirmed without DNA. This CDR3 is 15 amino acids long. Germline CDR1 is SGHRS and CDR2 is YFSETQ. This chain's CDR3 is CASSLGSLRPYEQYF.